These T cell receptor beta chains were read from a single sample in a study of beta chain features in type 1 diabetes. The table came from immunoSEQ multiplex PCR; TCRdb's copy has only in-frame clones and leaves some out. Among hundreds of thousands of clones listed, roughly 30% were seen once. The material sequenced was naive CD4+ T cells from blood. These receptors were taken from a man aged 18 to 29 in good health. CDR3s include the opening cysteine and the closing phenylalanine or tryptophan. The order of the fields is J gene, V gene, clone size, D gene, CDR3 protein, CDR3 DNA. D genes are given only for firm matches. The size field is filled for only some rows; it gives once, few, many or a size class.

>TRBJ2-7|TRBV29-1|few|NA
CSVEAGSYEQYF
TGCAGCGTTGAGGCGGGCTCCTACGAGCAGTACTTC
>TRBJ1-2|TRBV9|NA|NA
CASSVDGNYGYTF
TGTGCCAGCAGCGTTGACGGAAACTATGGCTACACCTTC
>TRBJ2-1|TRBV10-3|few|TRBD2
CAINLGGSDNEQFF
TGTGCCATCAATCTCGGCGGGAGCGACAATGAGCAGTTCTTC
>TRBJ1-2|TRBV14|NA|NA
CASSPAGITYGYTF
TGTGCCAGCAGCCCCGCGGGGATTACCTATGGCTACACCTTC
>TRBJ2-7|TRBV30|NA|NA
CAWSPDYYEQYF
TGTGCCTGGAGTCCAGATTACTACGAGCAGTACTTC
>TRBJ1-2|TRBV7-6|NA|NA
CASSLVPGQNYGYTF
TGTGCCAGCAGCTTAGTTCCAGGGCAAAACTATGGCTACACCTTC
>TRBJ2-1|TRBV5-6|NA|NA
CASSLSREGLNNEQFF
TGTGCCAGCAGCTTAAGTCGGGAAGGGTTAAACAATGAGCAGTTCTTC
>TRBJ2-7|TRBV4-1|NA|NA
CASSQPTAASYEQYF
TGCGCCAGCAGCCAACCGACAGCCGCTTCCTACGAGCAGTACTTC
>TRBJ2-1|TRBV7-2|NA|NA
CASSLGGGDYNEQFF
TGTGCCAGCAGCTTAGGCGGCGGAGACTACAATGAGCAGTTCTTC
>TRBJ2-5|TRBV6-1|few|TRBD1
CASSEVARGIETQYF
TGTGCCAGCAGTGAAGTAGCCAGGGGGATAGAGACCCAGTACTTC
>TRBJ2-1|TRBV29-1|NA|TRBD1
CSVEAGQGFNEQFF
TGCAGCGTTGAAGCGGGACAGGGTTTCAATGAGCAGTTCTTC
>TRBJ2-1|TRBV30|NA|TRBD2
CAWSPRLAGHNEQFF
TGTGCCTGGAGTCCACGACTAGCGGGTCACAATGAGCAGTTCTTC
>TRBJ2-1|TRBV7-7|few|NA
CASSSGLGNEQFF
TGTGCCAGCAGCTCAGGGCTGGGAAATGAGCAGTTCTTC
>TRBJ1-4|TRBV7-2|few|NA
CASTGRENEKLFF
TGTGCCAGCACGGGACGGGAGAATGAAAAACTGTTTTTT
>TRBJ2-2|TRBV30|few|NA
CAWSMDRNTGELFF
TGTGCCTGGAGTATGGATAGGAACACCGGGGAGCTGTTTTTT
>TRBJ2-4|TRBV30|few|NA
CAWNDGNLDIQYF
TGTGCCTGGAACGACGGCAATCTGGACATTCAGTACTTC
>TRBJ1-4|TRBV29-1|few|NA
CSVRQYATNEKLFF
TGCAGCGTTCGACAGTATGCAACTAATGAAAAACTGTTTTTT
>TRBJ2-5|TRBV29-1|few|NA
CSVTPSQETQYF
TGCAGCGTGACTCCATCGCAAGAGACCCAGTACTTC
>TRBJ2-1|TRBV5-1|NA|TRBD1
CASSKGQLYNEQFF
TGCGCCAGCAGCAAGGGACAGTTATACAATGAGCAGTTCTTC
>TRBJ1-5|TRBV30|NA|NA
CACSGPSYNQPQHF
TGTGCCTGTTCCGGGCCGTCCTACAATCAGCCCCAGCATTTT
>TRBJ1-2|TRBV5-4|NA|NA
CASRTLGQPYGYTF
TGTGCCAGCAGAACCCTAGGACAGCCCTATGGCTACACCTTC
>TRBJ2-7|TRBV4-1|NA|NA
CASSLDDWTAYEQYF
TGCGCCAGCAGCCTAGATGATTGGACAGCCTACGAGCAGTACTTC
>TRBJ1-1|TRBV29-1|NA|NA
CSVVRNTEAFF
TGCAGCGTTGTTAGGAACACTGAAGCTTTCTTT
>TRBJ2-4|TRBV13|NA|NA
CASSLRRTKNIQYF
TGTGCCAGCAGCTTGAGGAGAACCAAAAACATTCAGTACTTC